The following is a TCR beta chain sequence with its context. Its antigen is unidentified. This record belongs to a study of blood T cells in healthy people across ages. Across the study: Capture by template switching was about one barcoded beta molecule per two T cells.

Broader study findings: Per-million-T-cell TCR beta diversity fell roughly linearly with age.

Trimming at V came to 7 bases and at J to 7 bases, leaving 8 bases not matched to a gene. The V gene's germline CDR1 is SQVTM and CDR2 ANQGSEA. This CDR3 is 13 amino acids long. Combining a sample-barcoded 5' primer with a J-beta primer mix, a second PCR ran for roughly 7 to 12 cycles. TCRdb itself ran the 5' RACE reads through MiXCR, one entry per CDR3 protein. The data contain approximately 600,000 distinct CDR3 sequences, 58% of them singletons. Drawn from each donor were ten milliliters of peripheral blood. No fewer than 5.5 micrograms of total RNA were isolated from every sample. The sequencing sample was made of blood. The chain links TRBV29-1 to TRBJ2-2; 8 bases align to TRBD1. This TCR derives from a man aged 60 to 69 in good health. CDR3 coding DNA: TGCAGCGCTCGACAGGGGCGGGGCGGGGAGCTGTTTTTT. Its translation is CSARQGRGGELFF.